One sample yielded the 18 T cell receptor beta chains listed below, sequenced in a study of lymphopenia after photon versus proton radiotherapy (dated by TCRdb to between 2019 and 2020). Receptor amplification or capture employed the immunoSEQ multiplex PCR assay. TCRdb provides this immuneACCESS table in a form limited to in-frame rearrangements. Some clones are lacking; in checked studies, under half of them reflect an unresolved V gene, and why the rest are absent is not known. Across this sample there are approximately 45,000 clones, with 85% to 90% seen only once. Around 2.2% of the sample is taken by the ten largest. The source was peripheral blood, collected from a patient treated with photon-based radiotherapy. Every receptor here comes from a man aged 35 to 55 with gastric cancer.

This chain links TRBV5-4 with TRBJ2-5, with 9 bases that match TRBD2. Unmatched junction bases numbered 8, after V lost 5 bases and J lost 6 bases. The CDR3 runs 14 residues. Germline-derived CDR1 and CDR2 are SGHNT and YYREEE (reference sequence). CDR3: CASSSPGLAKTQYF. Written as DNA, the CDR3 is TGTGCCAGCAGTTCGCCGGGACTAGCAAAGACCCAGTACTTC.

This chain connects TRBV6-6 to TRBJ2-1; 9 bases are shared with TRBD2. This CDR3 is built from 14 residues. Germline V gene sequence: CDR1 MNHNY, CDR2 SVGAGI (reference sequence). The V segment lost 4 bases and the J segment 9 bases; nucleotides outside the gene matches: 7. This CDR3 is CASSSGTSTSEQFF. Written as DNA, the CDR3 is TGTGCCAGCAGTTCCGGGACTAGCACAAGTGAGCAGTTCTTC.

This chain links TRBV9 with TRBJ1-6; tentative D call: TRBD1 (5 bases). The germline V gene encodes CDR1 SGDLS and CDR2 YYNGEE. Trimming removed 0 bases at V and 7 bases at J, with 11 bases between. The CDR3 covers 15 residues. The DNA of the CDR3 is TGTGCCAGCAGCGTAGCGCCAGGGTTGAATTCACCCCTCCACTTT. Encoded protein: CASSVAPGLNSPLHF.

The chain combines TRBV6-1 with TRBJ1-2, with 8 bases lining up with TRBD1. Germline V lookup: CDR1 MNHNS, CDR2 SASEGT. V lost 4 bases to trimming and J lost 4 bases; unmatched junction nucleotides: 5. The CDR3 covers 14 residues. CDR3 DNA: TGTGCCAGCAGTGGGACAGGGACCCTCTATGGCTACACCTTC. Protein sequence: CASSGTGTLYGYTF.

V is TRBV7-2 and J is TRBJ1-5, with D hard to call. Trimming left V 3 bases short and J 10 bases short, with 13 bases between. CDR1 is SGHTA and CDR2 is FQGNSA in the germline V gene. The CDR3 sequence is 13 residues long. CDR3 nucleotide sequence: TGTGCCAGCAGCTTGGAAGCAGTTCTACCCCAGCATTTT. It codes for CASSLEAVLPQHF.

The rearrangement links TRBV5-1 to TRBJ2-5; tentative D call: TRBD2 (6 bases). In germline, CDR1 is SGHRS, CDR2 YFSETQ. The germline V and J ends were trimmed by 4 bases and 5 bases, with 21 bases remaining between them. The CDR3 has 16 residues. CDR3 sequence (DNA): TGCGCCAGCAGCCAAGAGACGTCGGGGGTGGTGGAGACCCAGTACTTC. It specifies CASSQETSGVVETQYF.

The genes are TRBV18 and TRBJ2-7; either TRBD1 or TRBD2 may supply D (5 bases each). The germline CDR1 and CDR2 sequences are KGHSH and LQKENI. Between the trimmed V and J ends, which lost 6 bases and 3 bases, there was a span of 18 bases. The CDR3 consists of 15 residues. The DNA of the CDR3 is TGTGCCAGCTCGCAGACCGGGACGACGGGCTACGAGCAGTACTTC. Residues: CASSQTGTTGYEQYF.

The chain combines TRBV10-3 with TRBJ2-5; 11 bases match TRBD2. CDR3 length equals 15 residues. Germline assignment: CDR1 ENHRY and CDR2 SYGVKD. The V and J ends lost 11 bases and 7 bases, in that order; junction bases with no gene match: 15. The CDR3 loop reads CASTSTGTSGGTQYF. The DNA of the CDR3 is TGTGCCTCAACCTCCACAGGGACTAGCGGTGGGACCCAGTACTTC.

The chain couples TRBV5-1 to TRBJ2-7; unclear D gene. The germline V gene has CDR1 SGHRS and CDR2 YFSETQ. The V end was cut by 5 bases, the J end by 3 bases, with 6 bases between. The CDR3 sequence is 11 residues long. The CDR3 loop is CASSNNYEQYF. CDR3 bases: TGCGCCAGCAGTAACAACTACGAGCAGTACTTC.

This rearrangement joins TRBV19 to TRBJ2-1; 11 nucleotides agree with TRBD1. The CDR3 contains 15 residues. Germline V gene data show CDR1 as LNHDA and CDR2 as SQIVND (reference sequence). V shed 1 base and J 7 bases; nucleotides not matched to a gene: 3. The chain's CDR3 is CASSIVRDRGNEQFF. In nucleotides, the CDR3 is TGTGCCAGTAGTATAGTACGGGACAGGGGGAATGAGCAGTTCTTC.

The chain recombines TRBV9 with TRBJ1-5, with D tentatively TRBD1 (6 bases). The CDR3 has 15 residues. V shed 4 bases and J shed 3 bases, with 14 bases lying between them. Looked up from germline, CDR1 is SGDLS and CDR2 is YYNGEE. This CDR3 is CASSPGVGANQPQHF. CDR3 in DNA: TGTGCCAGCAGCCCAGGGGTGGGGGCCAATCAGCCCCAGCATTTT.

This clone was seen only a few times. V gene TRBV7-8 combines with J gene TRBJ1-5; D gene ambiguous. Germline assignment: CDR1 SGHVS and CDR2 FQNEAQ. This CDR3 region has 14 residues. V was pared by 1 base and J by 7 bases, with 11 bases between. CDR3 sequence (DNA): TGTGCCAGCAGCTTAGGAGACAATCTCCAGCCCCAGCATTTT. Protein sequence: CASSLGDNLQPQHF.

The CDR3 bases are TGTGCCAGTAGTATCCAAGCCGGCAGTTTCGAAGCTTTCTTT. This translates into CASSIQAGSFEAFF. V is TRBV19 and J is TRBJ1-1, with no clear D. V was trimmed by 3 bases and J by 8 bases, leaving 16 bases between them. The CDR3 is 14 amino acids. Germline CDR1 reads LNHDA; CDR2 reads SQIVND (reference sequence).

V usage is TRBV6-6 and J usage is TRBJ2-7; D possibly corresponds to TRBD2 (5 bases). From germline, CDR1 is MNHNY and CDR2 SVGAGI (reference sequence). The CDR3 totals 12 residues. The V end was cut by 7 bases, the J end by 7 bases, with 14 bases between. The CDR3 loop is CASTWSSGEQYF. CDR3 in DNA: TGTGCCAGCACGTGGAGTTCGGGGGAGCAGTACTTC.

The rearrangement joins TRBV5-1 to TRBJ1-1, with a possible D match to TRBD1 (6 bases). This CDR3 has 15 residues. V dropped 4 bases and J dropped 5 bases, with 18 bases sitting between them. The germline gives CDR1 SGHRS, CDR2 YFSETQ. The CDR3 nucleotides read TGCGCCAGCAGCAAAGACAGCCTCCAGGGGACTGAAGCTTTCTTT. Translating gives CASSKDSLQGTEAFF.

The rearrangement uses TRBV7-3 and TRBJ2-5; D is uncertain. The tail of the sequence fits TRBJ2-7 better, so the J call may be wrong. The germline V gene has CDR1 SGHTA and CDR2 FQGTGA. The CDR3 is made up of 13 amino acids. This chain's CDR3 is CASSLSLDDEQYF. As DNA, the CDR3 is TGTGCCAGCAGCTTAAGCCTCGACGACGAGCAGTACTTC.

The chain joins TRBV6-1 to TRBJ1-6; 8 bases map to TRBD1. In germline, CDR1 is MNHNS, CDR2 SASEGT. This CDR3 contains 14 residues. The trim removed 5 bases at V and 10 bases at J, leaving 7 bases unmatched. CDR3 nucleotide sequence: TGTGCCAGCAGTACCGGGACAGGTCGGTCACCCCTCCACTTT. Protein product: CASSTGTGRSPLHF.

The chain joins TRBV2 to TRBJ1-5; 7 nucleotides match TRBD1. Losses at the gene ends were 1 base for V and 4 bases for J; bases not matched to a gene: 4. CDR1 and CDR2 from the germline V gene are SNHLY and FYNNEI. This CDR3 is built from 15 residues. CDR3 DNA sequence: TGTGCCAGCAGTGAAGAGAGGGGGCTAAATCAGCCCCAGCATTTT. Protein product: CASSEERGLNQPQHF. The variable domain in full, with the rest retrieved from reference TRBV2 and TRBJ1-5, is EPEVTQTPSHQVTQMGQEVILRCVPISNHLYFYWYRQILGQKVEFLVSFYNNEISEKSEIFDDQFSVERPDGSNFTLKIRSTKLEDSAMYFCASSEERGLNQPQHFGDGTRLSIL.